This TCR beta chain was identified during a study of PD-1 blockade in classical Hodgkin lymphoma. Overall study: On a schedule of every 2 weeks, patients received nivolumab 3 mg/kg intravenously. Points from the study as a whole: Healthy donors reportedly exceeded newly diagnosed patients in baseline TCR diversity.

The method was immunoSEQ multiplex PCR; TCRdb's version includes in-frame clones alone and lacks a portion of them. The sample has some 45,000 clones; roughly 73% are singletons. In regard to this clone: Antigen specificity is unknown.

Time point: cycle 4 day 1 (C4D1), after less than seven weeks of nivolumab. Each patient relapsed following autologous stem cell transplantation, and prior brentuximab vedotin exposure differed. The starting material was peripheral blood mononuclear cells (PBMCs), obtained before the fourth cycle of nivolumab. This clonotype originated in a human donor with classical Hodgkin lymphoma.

Here the CDR3 reads CAWTEGFSGNTIYF. The CDR3 DNA reads as TGTGCCTGGACGGAGGGTTTCTCAGGAAACACCATATATTTT. This chain links TRBV30 with TRBJ1-3; no clear D. Germline V gives CDR1 GTSNPN, CDR2 SVGIG (reference sequence). V was trimmed by 4 bases and J by 4 bases, leaving 14 bases between them. This CDR3 region has 14 residues.